This T cell receptor (beta chain) was obtained from a study of T cell clonality in common variable immunodeficiency. Study outcomes and limitations: Fewer deletions and N-nucleotide insertions were reportedly seen in common variable immunodeficiency TCR beta sequences.

Sequenced by immunoSEQ multiplex PCR; TCRdb stores in-frame clones only, minus some. The sample holds around 21,000 clones, and no clone turns up only once. Comment on this clone: Antigen specificity is unknown.

Sequences were obtained from peripheral blood mononuclear cells. The TCR sequence derives from a human donor with common variable immunodeficiency.

Incomplete CDR3 DNA: TGTGCCAGCTCACCCAACTCAGGGTTTAGCAATCAGCCC. It is translated as CASSPNSGFSNQP. In full, the CDR3 is CASSPNSGFSNQPQHF. V gene TRBV18 combines with J gene TRBJ1-5, with D maybe TRBD1 (5 bases). The read finishes 3 residues shy of the CDR3 end, and the germline J gene is used to complete it. V dropped 3 bases and J dropped 0 bases, with 12 bases sitting between them. The CDR3 has 16 residues. CDR1 and CDR2 from the germline V gene are KGHSH and LQKENI.